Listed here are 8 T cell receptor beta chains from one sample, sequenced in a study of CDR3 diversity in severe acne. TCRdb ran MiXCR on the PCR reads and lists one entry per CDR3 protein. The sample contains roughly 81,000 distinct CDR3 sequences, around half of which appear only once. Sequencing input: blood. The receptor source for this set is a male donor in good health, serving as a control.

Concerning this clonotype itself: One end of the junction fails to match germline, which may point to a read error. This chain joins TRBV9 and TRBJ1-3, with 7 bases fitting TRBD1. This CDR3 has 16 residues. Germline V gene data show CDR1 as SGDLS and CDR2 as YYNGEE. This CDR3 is CASSTTTTGYGNTIHF. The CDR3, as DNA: TGTGCCAGCAGCACTACCACGACAGGGTATGGAAACACCATACATTTT.

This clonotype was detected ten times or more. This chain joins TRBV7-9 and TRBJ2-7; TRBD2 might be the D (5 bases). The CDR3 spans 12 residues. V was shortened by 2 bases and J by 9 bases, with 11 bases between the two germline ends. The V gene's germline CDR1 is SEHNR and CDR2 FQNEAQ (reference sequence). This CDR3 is CASSLSGNGQYF. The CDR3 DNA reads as TGTGCCAGCAGCTTATCGGGGAACGGGCAGTACTTC.

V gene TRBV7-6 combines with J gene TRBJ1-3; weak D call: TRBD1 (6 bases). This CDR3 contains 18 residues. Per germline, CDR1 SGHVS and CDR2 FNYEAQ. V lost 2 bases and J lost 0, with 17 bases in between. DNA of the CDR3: TGTGCCAGCAGCTTAAGGGGAGGGGGGAAGAGCTCTGGAAACACCATATATTTT. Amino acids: CASSLRGGGKSSGNTIYF.

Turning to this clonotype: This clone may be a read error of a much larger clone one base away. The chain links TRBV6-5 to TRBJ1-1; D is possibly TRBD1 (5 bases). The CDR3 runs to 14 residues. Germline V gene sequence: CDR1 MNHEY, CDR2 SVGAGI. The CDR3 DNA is TGTGCCTGCAGTTACTCGCCGACAGCCTATGAAGCTTTCTTT. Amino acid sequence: CACSYSPTAYEAFF.

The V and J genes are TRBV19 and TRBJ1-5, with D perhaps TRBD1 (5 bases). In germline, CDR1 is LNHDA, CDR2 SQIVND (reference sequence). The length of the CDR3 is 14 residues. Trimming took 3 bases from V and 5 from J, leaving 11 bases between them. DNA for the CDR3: TGTGCCAGTAGTATTATAGGGGTCGATCAGCCCCAGCATTTT. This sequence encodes CASSIIGVDQPQHF.

CDR3 residues: CASSKYRDRGSRSNQPQHF. As DNA, the CDR3 is TGTGCCAGTAGCAAATACCGGGACAGGGGGTCGAGGAGCAATCAGCCCCAGCATTTT. The gene calls are TRBV19 and TRBJ1-5; TRBD1 matches 11 bases. This CDR3 has 19 amino acids. The germline V gene encodes CDR1 LNHDA and CDR2 SQIVND (reference sequence). J lost 1 base, V lost 6 bases, and 14 bases had no gene match.

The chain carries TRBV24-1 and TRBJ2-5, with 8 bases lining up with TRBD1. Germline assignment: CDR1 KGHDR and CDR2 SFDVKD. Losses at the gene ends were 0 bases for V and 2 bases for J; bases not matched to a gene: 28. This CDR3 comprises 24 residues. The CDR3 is CATSDLGAEHSLARDRSQQETQYF. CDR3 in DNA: TGTGCCACCAGTGATTTGGGCGCCGAGCACTCCCTCGCCCGGGACAGGAGCCAGCAAGAGACCCAGTACTTC.

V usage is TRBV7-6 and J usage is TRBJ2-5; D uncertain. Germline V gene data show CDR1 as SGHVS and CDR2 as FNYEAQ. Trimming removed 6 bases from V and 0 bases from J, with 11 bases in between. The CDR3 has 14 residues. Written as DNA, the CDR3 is TGTGCCAGCAGTGAAGGGAACTACCAAGAGACCCAGTACTTC. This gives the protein CASSEGNYQETQYF. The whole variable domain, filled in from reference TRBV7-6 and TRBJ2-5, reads GAGVSQSPRYKVTKRGQDVALRCDPISGHVSLYWYRQALGQGPEFLTYFNYEAQQDKSGLPNDRFSAERPEGSISTLTIQRTEQRDSAMYRCASSEGNYQETQYFGPGTRLLVL.